The 19 T cell receptor beta chains presented below share a single source sample, sequenced in a study of T cell repertoires in cytomegalovirus infection. These TCRs are of unknown antigen specificity. One entry per CDR3 protein results from TCRdb running MiXCR on the reads. This sample has about 700,000 distinct CDR3 sequences, with roughly a third found just once. The starting material was cultured PBMCs, obtained from culture after CMV antigen stimulation. The receptors shown here come from a human donor in good health (CMV status not recorded). Some clones in this sample may be carry-over from other donors' samples.

CDR3 coding DNA: TGTGCCAGCAGCTTCGGGCAAATTAATTCACCCCTCCACTTT. Its protein is CASSFGQINSPLHF. The V call is TRBV7-8, the J call TRBJ1-6; D ambiguous. The CDR3 runs to 14 residues. CDR1 and CDR2 from the germline V gene are SGHVS and FQNEAQ. V was trimmed by 3 bases and J by 6 bases, leaving 9 bases between them.

The rearrangement links TRBV6-6 to TRBJ2-1, with D unclear. Germline V CDR1 and CDR2: MNHNY, SVGAGI (reference sequence). V was pared by 7 bases and J by 9 bases, with 25 bases between. The CDR3 sequence is 16 residues long. The CDR3 coding sequence is TGTGCCAGCAATAGACCGGACGCTCGTACTTATTTTGAGCAGTTCTTC. It encodes CASNRPDARTYFEQFF.

This chain links TRBV20-1 with TRBJ2-1; 7 bases fit TRBD2. The CDR3 is made up of 14 amino acids. V dropped 4 bases and J dropped 4; count of bases not matched to a gene: 7. In germline, CDR1 is DFQATT, CDR2 SNEGSKA (reference sequence). CDR3 nucleotides: TGCAGTGCTAAATCCGGGACTATATACAATGAGCAGTTCTTC. Amino acids: CSAKSGTIYNEQFF.

The chain joins TRBV4-2 to TRBJ1-2, with 9 bases identical to TRBD1. CDR3 size: 16 residues. Germline trimming cut 2 bases from V and 2 bases from J; bases unmatched to any gene: 6. Germline CDR1 reads LGHNA; CDR2 reads YNFKEQ. The CDR3 here is CASSQSPGTGNYGYTF. In DNA, the CDR3 is TGTGCCAGCAGCCAATCTCCGGGGACAGGGAACTATGGCTACACCTTC.

V is TRBV19 and J is TRBJ1-2, with D possibly being TRBD1 (5 bases). This CDR3 is built from 11 residues. CDR1 is LNHDA, CDR2 SQIVND, per germline (reference sequence). Trimming pared 10 bases from V and 6 bases from J, leaving 12 bases between. This CDR3 is CAIPMGDGYTF. DNA for the CDR3: TGTGCCATTCCCATGGGGGATGGCTACACCTTC.

This clonotype has ten or more counts. The chain recombines TRBV7-6 with TRBJ1-1; D is uncertain. Trimming cost V 5 bases and J 2 bases, with 12 bases left between them. The germline V gene has CDR1 SGHVS and CDR2 FNYEAQ. The CDR3 sequence is 14 residues long. The CDR3 reads CASSLGNTNTEAFF. CDR3 nucleotide sequence: TGTGCCAGCAGCCTCGGAAACACCAACACTGAAGCTTTCTTT.

This clonotype was counted between two and nine times. The rearrangement uses TRBV19 and TRBJ2-2; either TRBD1 or TRBD2 may fit D (5 bases each). There are 15 residues in the CDR3. Per the germline V gene, CDR1 is LNHDA and CDR2 is SQIVND (reference sequence). V dropped 6 bases and J dropped 7 bases, with 18 bases sitting between them. In DNA, the CDR3 is TGTGCCAGTAGGGGGACGGCCCACTCGGACGGGGAGCTGTTTTTT. Protein: CASRGTAHSDGELFF.

The V call is TRBV11-2, the J call TRBJ1-2, with D perhaps matching TRBD1 (6 bases). The germline V gene encodes CDR1 SGHAT and CDR2 FQNNGV. The ends were cut back, 6 bases at V and 8 bases at J, with 22 bases in the middle. The CDR3 totals 15 residues. The DNA for the CDR3 is TGTGCCAGCAGTACTACAACGGGGGGCGCGTTAGGCTACACCTTC. It specifies CASSTTTGGALGYTF.

This clonotype came up a few times. The chain carries TRBV7-6 and TRBJ2-1, with D perhaps TRBD2 (6 bases). The V gene lost 1 base and the J gene lost 2 bases, with 15 bases spanning the gap. Germline-derived CDR1 and CDR2 are SGHVS and FNYEAQ. CDR3 length: 17 amino acids. CDR3 loop: CASSLGGSGSTYNEQFF. For the CDR3, the DNA is TGTGCCAGCAGCTTAGGGGGTTCCGGGAGCACCTACAATGAGCAGTTCTTC.

The rearrangement joins TRBV6-1 to TRBJ2-2; D is possibly TRBD1 (6 bases). Deletions cut 5 bases from V and 6 bases from J, with 13 bases between. Germline-derived CDR1 and CDR2 are MNHNS and SASEGT. This CDR3 spans 14 amino acids. CDR3 amino acids: CASSRRTVSGELFF. The CDR3, as DNA: TGTGCCAGCAGTCGAAGGACAGTCTCCGGGGAGCTGTTTTTT.

This sequence joins TRBV6-1 and TRBJ2-5; D unresolved. Germline assignment: CDR1 MNHNS and CDR2 SASEGT. Trimming took off 6 bases at V and 3 bases at J, with 14 bases between the two ends. This CDR3 region has 14 residues. This chain's CDR3 is CASSPAGQKETQYF. CDR3 sequence (DNA): TGTGCCAGCAGCCCCGCTGGGCAAAAAGAGACCCAGTACTTC.

V and J are TRBV18 and TRBJ2-7, with D perhaps matching TRBD2 (6 bases). Germline CDR1 and CDR2: KGHSH and LQKENI. The CDR3 covers 15 residues. Trimming took off 5 bases at V and 5 bases at J, with 19 bases between the two ends. CDR3 loop: CASSSAGLPTNEQYF. The CDR3 DNA reads as TGTGCCAGCTCATCGGCGGGGCTACCTACTAACGAGCAGTACTTC.

This clonotype was observed a few times. The rearrangement uses TRBV11-2 and TRBJ2-7, with TRBD1 matching over 8 bases. Germline CDR1 and CDR2: SGHAT and FQNNGV. The V and J ends lost 4 bases and 0 bases, in that order; junction bases with no gene match: 8. The CDR3 runs to 16 residues. This chain's CDR3 is CASSSPTGTGSYEQYF. The CDR3 bases are TGTGCCAGCAGCTCCCCGACCGGGACAGGCTCCTACGAGCAGTACTTC.

The genes are TRBV12-3 or TRBV12-4 and TRBJ2-5, with D tentatively TRBD2 (5 bases). The germline V and J ends were trimmed by 6 bases and 9 bases, with 20 bases remaining between them. The CDR3 is 14 residues long. The CDR3 region is CASSGGGRFWAQYF. CDR3 sequence (DNA): TGTGCCAGCAGCGGAGGAGGACGGTTCTGGGCCCAGTACTTC.

There are many counts of this clonotype. The chain joins TRBV7-2 to TRBJ2-1, with D maybe TRBD2 (6 bases). The CDR3 runs 11 residues. V was pared by 5 bases and J by 10 bases, with 9 bases between. Germline values: CDR1 SGHTA, CDR2 FQGNSA. CDR3 DNA sequence: TGTGCCAGCAGCCGCGGAGGGGAGCAGTTCTTC. Its translation is CASSRGGEQFF.

This clonotype was seen repeatedly, ten times or more. The gene calls are TRBV7-9 and TRBJ1-1, with D perhaps matching TRBD1 (5 bases). With 4 bases removed from V and 1 base from J, the gap between germline ends came to 7 bases. Per germline, CDR1 SEHNR and CDR2 FQNEAQ (reference sequence). The CDR3 length is 13 residues. The CDR3 nucleotides are TGTGCCAGCAGCTGGGACTCGAACACTGAAGCTTTCTTT. Translating it yields CASSWDSNTEAFF.

This rearrangement joins TRBV20-1 to TRBJ2-5; 13 bases fit TRBD2. This CDR3 spans 16 amino acids. V dropped 5 bases and J dropped 5; count of bases not matched to a gene: 11. Germline CDR1 and CDR2: DFQATT and SNEGSKA (reference sequence). The CDR3 nucleotides read TGCAGTGCTTTACCCCGGACTAGCGGGAGCTTGGAGACCCAGTACTTC. Its protein product is CSALPRTSGSLETQYF.

This clonotype occurred once. The chain employs TRBV11-3 and TRBJ2-3; TRBD1 is a possible D gene (6 bases). The CDR3 length is 15 residues. With 5 bases removed from V and 4 bases from J, the gap between germline ends came to 16 bases. CDR1 SGHNT and CDR2 YENEEA come from the germline V gene. This CDR3 reads CASSPPGDRSDTQYF. The CDR3 DNA is TGTGCCAGCAGCCCCCCAGGGGACCGCTCAGATACGCAGTATTTT.

The chain uses TRBV28 and TRBJ2-7; D possibly corresponds to TRBD2 (7 bases). V shed 8 bases and J shed 6 bases, with 20 bases lying between them. CDR1 and CDR2 (germline): MDHEN, SYDVKM. This CDR3 is 14 amino acids long. The CDR3 region is CASATGGGGREQYF. The CDR3 DNA is TGTGCCAGCGCCACCGGAGGGGGGGGCCGCGAGCAGTACTTC.